Shown below are 13 T cell receptor beta chains from a single sample sequenced in a study of cytomegalovirus exposure and HLA in healthy donors. The study ran its PCR with 60 Vbeta and 13 Jbeta primers. Repertoires were generated with immunoSEQ multiplex PCR, while TCRdb's copy carries only in-frame clones and drops some. The table includes around 270,000 clones, under 90% detected once. What was sequenced was PBMCs. The source is a girl aged 2 to 10 in good health and CMV-seronegative.

CDR3 in amino acids: CASSPQINTGELFF. The CDR3 region has the DNA TGTGCCAGCAGTCCCCAAATTAACACCGGGGAGCTGTTTTTT. The chain recombines TRBV6-6 with TRBJ2-2; no definite D call. Trimming took off 5 bases at V and 2 bases at J, with 9 bases between the two ends. The germline V gene encodes CDR1 MNHNY and CDR2 SVGAGI (reference sequence). This CDR3 spans 14 amino acids.

V and J are TRBV6-6 and TRBJ2-3, with no clear D. The CDR3 is 16 amino acids. Germline assignment: CDR1 MNHNY and CDR2 SVGAGI (reference sequence). Trimming took 2 bases from V and 4 from J, leaving 16 bases between them. The CDR3 DNA reads TGTGCCAGCAGTTACGGTTCGGTTTTGGTCCCAGATACGCAGTATTTT. As protein: CASSYGSVLVPDTQYF.

This rearrangement joins TRBV28 to TRBJ1-5, with D perhaps matching TRBD1 (5 bases). Germline V CDR1 and CDR2: MDHEN, SYDVKM. The CDR3 has 15 amino acids. Trimming cost V 3 bases and J 2 bases, with 11 bases left between them. DNA for the CDR3: TGTGCCAGCAGTTTCGCGGGGCAGGGCAATCAGCCCCAGCATTTT. This sequence encodes CASSFAGQGNQPQHF.

The CDR3 sequence is CASNAGQEYEQYF. CDR3 nucleotides: TGTGCCAGCAACGCGGGACAGGAGTACGAGCAGTACTTC. The gene calls are TRBV5-4 and TRBJ2-5, with 8 bases that match TRBD1. The J call may be mistaken, given a closer DNA end match to TRBJ2-7. This CDR3 has 13 amino acids. Per the germline V gene, CDR1 is SGHNT and CDR2 is YYREEE (reference sequence).

The J gene is TRBJ1-2, the V gene TRBV10-3; D unclear. The CDR3 loop spans 15 amino acids. Looked up from germline, CDR1 is ENHRY and CDR2 is SYGVKD. V was pared by 3 bases and J by 1 base, with 12 bases between. In nucleotides, the CDR3 is TGTGCCATCAGTGATGGCAGCGTCTTTAACTATGGCTACACCTTC. Amino acids: CAISDGSVFNYGYTF.

The genes are TRBV4-1 and TRBJ2-5; no definite D call. Germline CDR1 is MGHRA and CDR2 is YSYEKL. V was cut by 2 bases and J by 4 bases, with 8 bases left in between. This CDR3 spans 13 amino acids. The CDR3 region is CASSQIARETQYF. DNA of the CDR3: TGCGCCAGCAGCCAAATAGCCAGAGAGACCCAGTACTTC.

The V gene is TRBV29-1, the J gene TRBJ1-2; 9 bases align to TRBD1. Germline assignment: CDR1 SQVTM and CDR2 ANQGSEA. V was clipped by 6 bases and J by 7 bases; unmatched bases: 15. This CDR3 comprises 15 residues. As DNA, the CDR3 is TGCAGCGTGACGGATTGGGGACAGGGTTCGTTTGGCTACACCTTC. Translating gives CSVTDWGQGSFGYTF.

This clone occurred once. The rearrangement uses TRBV6-5 and TRBJ1-5, with D possibly TRBD1 on 5 matching bases. V gave up 0 bases and J gave up 0 bases, with 9 bases separating them. Germline V gene lookup returns CDR1 MNHEY and CDR2 SVGAGI. The CDR3 contains 16 residues. CDR3 DNA: TGTGCCAGCAGTTACTCGAGACAGTATAGCAATCAGCCCCAGCATTTT. Its protein is CASSYSRQYSNQPQHF.

This rearrangement joins TRBV7-8 to TRBJ1-5; TRBD1 is a possible D gene (5 bases). CDR1 SGHVS and CDR2 FQNEAQ come from the germline V gene. CDR3 length equals 17 residues. V was clipped by 3 bases and J by 2 bases, with 17 bases between them. CDR3 sequence: CASSFLAGGIRNQPQHF. Written as DNA, the CDR3 is TGTGCCAGCAGCTTCCTTGCCGGGGGGATACGCAATCAGCCCCAGCATTTT. The full variable domain, its missing parts supplied by reference TRBV7-8 and TRBJ1-5, is GAGVSQSPRYKVAKRGQDVALRCDPISGHVSLFWYQQALGQGPEFLTYFQNEAQLDKSGLPSDRFFAERPEGSVSTLKIQRTQQEDSAVYLCASSFLAGGIRNQPQHFGDGTRLSIL.

The chain employs TRBV30 and TRBJ1-5, with 11 bases that match TRBD1. V shed 5 bases and J 7 bases; nucleotides not matched to a gene: 4. Per the germline V gene, CDR1 is GTSNPN and CDR2 is SVGIG (reference sequence). The CDR3 has 13 residues. DNA of the CDR3: TGTGCCTGGGGACAGGGGGCTGGACAGCCCCAGCATTTT. It specifies CAWGQGAGQPQHF.

This chain connects TRBV7-2 to TRBJ1-5; D is ambiguous. Germline CDR1 reads SGHTA; CDR2 reads FQGNSA. The CDR3 has 15 residues. With 1 base removed from V and 3 bases from J, the gap between germline ends came to 10 bases. CDR3 in DNA: TGTGCCAGCAGCTTAGTCTACAGATTCAATCAGCCCCAGCATTTT. Protein: CASSLVYRFNQPQHF. The variable domain in full, with the rest retrieved from reference TRBV7-2 and TRBJ1-5, is GAGVSQSPSNKVTEKGKDVELRCDPISGHTALYWYRQSLGQGLEFLIYFQGNSAPDKSGLPSDRFSAERTGGSVSTLTIQRTQQEDSAVYLCASSLVYRFNQPQHFGDGTRLSIL.

The chain carries TRBV29-1 and TRBJ2-1; 7 bases are shared with TRBD2. This CDR3 comprises 17 residues. Trimming at V came to 6 bases and at J to 0 bases, leaving 14 bases not matched to a gene. Looked up from germline, CDR1 is SQVTM and CDR2 is ANQGSEA. The CDR3 coding sequence is TGCAGCGTCAGCGGGGACCCCTTACCGAGCTCCTACAATGAGCAGTTCTTC. This translates into CSVSGDPLPSSYNEQFF.

The V and J genes are TRBV9 and TRBJ1-1; tentative D call: TRBD1 (5 bases). CDR3 length: 15 residues. V lost 3 bases and J lost 5, with 17 bases in between. Germline loops: CDR1 SGDLS, CDR2 YYNGEE. This CDR3 reads CASSAKDLGGTEAFF. CDR3 sequence (DNA): TGTGCCAGCAGCGCGAAGGACCTGGGGGGGACTGAAGCTTTCTTT.